This T cell receptor (beta chain) was captured in a study of T cell changes during pregnancy in multiple sclerosis. Measured with immunoSEQ multiplex PCR; TCRdb has only the in-frame clones, and not every one. The sample holds approximately 97,000 clones, about nine tenths seen once. Sequenced material: peripheral blood, taken in the second trimester of pregnancy. This clonotype originated in a female donor in good health, enrolled as a control in a pregnancy study.

The CDR3 bases are TGTGCCAGTAACTCCCCGGGGGGCCGAAACACCATATATTTT. It is translated as CASNSPGGRNTIYF. The chain combines TRBV19 with TRBJ1-3; D possibly corresponds to TRBD1 (6 bases). CDR3 size: 14 residues. V gave up 7 bases and J gave up 5 bases, with 15 bases separating them. CDR1 LNHDA and CDR2 SQIVND come from the germline V gene (reference sequence).